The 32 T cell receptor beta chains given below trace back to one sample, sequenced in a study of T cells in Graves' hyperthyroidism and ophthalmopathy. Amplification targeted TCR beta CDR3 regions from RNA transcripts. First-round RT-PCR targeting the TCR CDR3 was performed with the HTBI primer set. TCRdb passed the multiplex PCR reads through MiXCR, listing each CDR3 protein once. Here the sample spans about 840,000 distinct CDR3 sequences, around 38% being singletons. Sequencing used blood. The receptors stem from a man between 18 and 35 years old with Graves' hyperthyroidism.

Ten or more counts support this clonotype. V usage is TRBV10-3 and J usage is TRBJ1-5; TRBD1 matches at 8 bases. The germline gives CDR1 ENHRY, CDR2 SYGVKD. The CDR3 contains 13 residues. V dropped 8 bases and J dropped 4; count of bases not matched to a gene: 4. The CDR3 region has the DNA TGTGCCATCGGGGGACAGGTGAATCAGCCCCAGCATTTT. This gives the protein CAIGGQVNQPQHF.

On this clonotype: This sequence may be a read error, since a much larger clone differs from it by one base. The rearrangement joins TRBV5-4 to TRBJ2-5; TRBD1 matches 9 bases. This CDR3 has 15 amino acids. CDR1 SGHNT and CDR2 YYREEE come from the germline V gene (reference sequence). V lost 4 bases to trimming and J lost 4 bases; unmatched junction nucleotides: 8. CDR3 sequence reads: CASSGSGTGRETQYF. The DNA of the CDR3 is TGTGCCAGCAGCGGCTCCGGGACAGGGAGAGAGACCCAGTACTTC. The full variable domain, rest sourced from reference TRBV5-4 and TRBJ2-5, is ETGVTQSPTHLIKTRGQQVTLRCSSQSGHNTVSWYQQALGQGPQFIFQYYREEENGRGNFPPRFSGLQFPNYSSELNVNALELDDSALYLCASSGSGTGRETQYFGPGTRLLVL.

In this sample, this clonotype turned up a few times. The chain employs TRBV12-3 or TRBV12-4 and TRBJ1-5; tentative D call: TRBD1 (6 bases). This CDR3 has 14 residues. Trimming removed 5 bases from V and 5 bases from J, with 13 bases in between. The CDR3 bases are TGTGCCAGCAGTCCGGGGACAACCTATCAGCCCCAGCATTTT. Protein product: CASSPGTTYQPQHF.

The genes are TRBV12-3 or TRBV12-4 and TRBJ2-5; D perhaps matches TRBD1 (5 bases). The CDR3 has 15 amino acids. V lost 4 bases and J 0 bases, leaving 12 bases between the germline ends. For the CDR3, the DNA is TGTGCCAGCAGTTCTCAGGGCCCGTACCAAGAGACCCAGTACTTC. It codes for CASSSQGPYQETQYF.

CDR3 nucleotide sequence: TGCAGCGTGATAGGGGACGGCTACACCTTC. It translates to CSVIGDGYTF. This chain links TRBV29-1 with TRBJ1-2; weak D call: TRBD1 (5 bases). V gave up 6 bases and J gave up 8 bases, with 10 bases separating them. CDR1 and CDR2 (germline): SQVTM, ANQGSEA. The CDR3 covers 10 residues.

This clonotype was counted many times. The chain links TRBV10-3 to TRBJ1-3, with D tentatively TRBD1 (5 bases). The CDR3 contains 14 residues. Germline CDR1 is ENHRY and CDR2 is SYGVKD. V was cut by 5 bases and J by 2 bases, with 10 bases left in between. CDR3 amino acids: CAISSGTTGNTIYF. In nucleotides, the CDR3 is TGTGCCATCAGTTCAGGGACCACTGGAAACACCATATATTTT.

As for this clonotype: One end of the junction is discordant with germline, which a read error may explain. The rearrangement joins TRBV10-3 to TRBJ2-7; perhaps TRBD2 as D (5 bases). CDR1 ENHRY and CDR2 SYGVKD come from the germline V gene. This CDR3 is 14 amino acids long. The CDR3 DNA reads TGTGCCAGCAGTGGACTTGATTGGGCAGACGAGCAGTACTTC. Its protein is CASSGLDWADEQYF.

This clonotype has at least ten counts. The CDR3 region has the DNA TGTGCCAGCAGCTCCCTCGCGAGCACTGAAGCTTTCTTT. Encoded protein: CASSSLASTEAFF. The chain links TRBV7-9 to TRBJ1-1; no clear D. CDR1 is SEHNR, CDR2 FQNEAQ, per germline (reference sequence). Trimming shortened V by 4 bases and J by 4 bases, and 10 bases separated the two germline ends. The CDR3 sequence is 13 residues long.

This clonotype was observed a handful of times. The CDR3 reads CASGIGQGDNSPLHF. The CDR3 nucleotides read TGTGCCAGCGGGATTGGACAGGGGGATAATTCACCCCTCCACTTT. The chain combines TRBV12-3 or TRBV12-4 with TRBJ1-6, with TRBD1 matching over 10 bases. The V and J ends lost 8 bases and 5 bases, in that order; junction bases with no gene match: 6. The CDR3 is 15 residues long.

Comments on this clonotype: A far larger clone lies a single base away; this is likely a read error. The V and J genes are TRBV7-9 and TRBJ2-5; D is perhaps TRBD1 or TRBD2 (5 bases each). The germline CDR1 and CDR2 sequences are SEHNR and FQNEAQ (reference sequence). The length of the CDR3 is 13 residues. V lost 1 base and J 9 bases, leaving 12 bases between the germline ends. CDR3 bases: TGTGCCAGCAGCTTAGAAGGGGTGGAGGCCCAGTACTTC. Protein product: CASSLEGVEAQYF.

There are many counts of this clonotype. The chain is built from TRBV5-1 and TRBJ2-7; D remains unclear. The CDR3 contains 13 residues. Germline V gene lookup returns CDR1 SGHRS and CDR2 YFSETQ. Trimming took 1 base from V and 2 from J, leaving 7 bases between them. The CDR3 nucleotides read TGCGCCAGCAGCTTGCCAGCGACCTACGAGCAGTACTTC. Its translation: CASSLPATYEQYF. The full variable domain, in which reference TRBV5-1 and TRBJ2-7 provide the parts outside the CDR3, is KAGVTQTPRYLIKTRGQQVTLSCSPISGHRSVSWYQQTPGQGLQFLFEYFSETQRNKGNFPGRFSGRQFSNSRSEMNVSTLELGDSALYLCASSLPATYEQYFGPGTRLTVT.

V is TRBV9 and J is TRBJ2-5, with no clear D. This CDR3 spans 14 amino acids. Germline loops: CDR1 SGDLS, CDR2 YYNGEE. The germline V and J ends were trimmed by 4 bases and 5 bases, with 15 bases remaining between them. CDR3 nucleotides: TGTGCCAGCAGCCTTAGGAACGGGTGGGAGACCCAGTACTTC. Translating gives CASSLRNGWETQYF.

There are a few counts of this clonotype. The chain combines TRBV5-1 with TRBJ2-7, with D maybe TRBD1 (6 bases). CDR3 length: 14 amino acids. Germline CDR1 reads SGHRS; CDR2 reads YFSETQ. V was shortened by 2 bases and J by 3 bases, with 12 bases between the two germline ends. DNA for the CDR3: TGCGCCAGCAGCTTCAGGGGCCCTTTCTACGAGCAGTACTTC. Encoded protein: CASSFRGPFYEQYF.

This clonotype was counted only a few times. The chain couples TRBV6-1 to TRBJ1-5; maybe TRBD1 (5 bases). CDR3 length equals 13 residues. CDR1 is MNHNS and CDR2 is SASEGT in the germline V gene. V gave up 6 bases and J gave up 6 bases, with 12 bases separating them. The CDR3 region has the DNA TGTGCCAGCAGGGAGCCCGGGGGTCAGCCCCAGCATTTT. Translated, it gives CASREPGGQPQHF.

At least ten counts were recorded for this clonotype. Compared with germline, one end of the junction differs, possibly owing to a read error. The CDR3 coding sequence is TGTGCCAGCAGCTTGGCTGGGAACCAAGAGACCCAGTACTTC. This codes for CASSLAGNQETQYF. The V and J genes are TRBV5-1 and TRBJ2-5, with D unresolved. CDR3 length: 14 amino acids. Germline CDR1 SGHRS, CDR2 YFSETQ.

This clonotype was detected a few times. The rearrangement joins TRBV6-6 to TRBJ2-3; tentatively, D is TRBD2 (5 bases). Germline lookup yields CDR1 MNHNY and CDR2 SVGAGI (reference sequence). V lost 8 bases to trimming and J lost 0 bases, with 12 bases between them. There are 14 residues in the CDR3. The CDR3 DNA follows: TGTGCCAGCTCCAGGAGCGGTAGCACAGATACGCAGTATTTT. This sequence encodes CASSRSGSTDTQYF.

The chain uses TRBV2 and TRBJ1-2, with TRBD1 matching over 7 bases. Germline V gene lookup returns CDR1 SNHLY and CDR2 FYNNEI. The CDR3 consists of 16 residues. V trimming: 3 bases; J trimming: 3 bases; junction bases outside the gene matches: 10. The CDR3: CASSERETGLHYGYTF. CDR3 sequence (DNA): TGTGCCAGCAGTGAGAGAGAGACAGGGCTGCACTATGGCTACACCTTC.

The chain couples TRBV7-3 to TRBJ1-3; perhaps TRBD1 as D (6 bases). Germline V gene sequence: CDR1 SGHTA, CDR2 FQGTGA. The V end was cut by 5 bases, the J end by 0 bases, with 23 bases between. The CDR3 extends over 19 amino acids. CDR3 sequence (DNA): TGTGCCAGCAGCCCTAGTTATTCCGGGACACTCATCTCTGGAAACACCATATATTTT. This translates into CASSPSYSGTLISGNTIYF. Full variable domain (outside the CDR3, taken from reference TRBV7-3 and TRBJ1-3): GAGVSQTPSNKVTEKGKYVELRCDPISGHTALYWYRQSLGQGPEFLIYFQGTGAADDSGLPNDRFFAVRPEGSVSTLKIQRTERGDSAVYLCASSPSYSGTLISGNTIYFGEGSWLTVV.

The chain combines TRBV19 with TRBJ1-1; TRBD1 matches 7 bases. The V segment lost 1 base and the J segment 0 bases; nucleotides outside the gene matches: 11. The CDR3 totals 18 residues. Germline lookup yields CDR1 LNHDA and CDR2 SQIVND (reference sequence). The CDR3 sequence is CASSIASDRDYLNTEAFF. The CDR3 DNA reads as TGTGCCAGTAGTATAGCCTCCGACAGGGATTATTTGAACACTGAAGCTTTCTTT. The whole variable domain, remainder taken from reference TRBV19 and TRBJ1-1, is DGGITQSPKYLFRKEGQNVTLSCEQNLNHDAMYWYRQDPGQGLRLIYYSQIVNDFQKGDIAEGYSVSREKKESFPLTVTSAQKNPTAFYLCASSIASDRDYLNTEAFFGQGTRLTVV.

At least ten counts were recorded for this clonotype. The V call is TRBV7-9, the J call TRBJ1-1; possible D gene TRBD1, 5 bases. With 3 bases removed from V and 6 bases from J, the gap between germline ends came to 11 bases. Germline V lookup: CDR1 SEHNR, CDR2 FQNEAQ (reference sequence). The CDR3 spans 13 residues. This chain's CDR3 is CASSFGSGPEAFF. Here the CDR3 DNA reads TGTGCCAGCAGCTTTGGGTCAGGGCCTGAAGCTTTCTTT.

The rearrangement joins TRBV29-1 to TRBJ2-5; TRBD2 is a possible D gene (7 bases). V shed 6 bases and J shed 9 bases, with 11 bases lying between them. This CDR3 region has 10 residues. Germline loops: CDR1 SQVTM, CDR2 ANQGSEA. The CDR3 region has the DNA TGCAGCGTCCACGGGGGGCCCCAGTACTTC. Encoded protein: CSVHGGPQYF.

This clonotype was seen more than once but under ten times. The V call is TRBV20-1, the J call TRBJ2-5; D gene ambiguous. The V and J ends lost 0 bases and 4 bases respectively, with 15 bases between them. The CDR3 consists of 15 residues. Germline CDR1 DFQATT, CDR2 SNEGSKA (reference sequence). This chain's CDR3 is CSARDTGGSVETQYF. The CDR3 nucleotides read TGCAGTGCTAGAGATACCGGCGGATCGGTAGAGACCCAGTACTTC.

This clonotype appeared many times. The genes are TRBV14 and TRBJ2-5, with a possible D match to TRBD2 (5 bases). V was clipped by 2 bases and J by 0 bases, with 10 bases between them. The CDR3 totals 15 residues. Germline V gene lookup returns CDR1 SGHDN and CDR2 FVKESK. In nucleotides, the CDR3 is TGTGCCAGCAGCCAACATCTGGACTACCAAGAGACCCAGTACTTC. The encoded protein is CASSQHLDYQETQYF.

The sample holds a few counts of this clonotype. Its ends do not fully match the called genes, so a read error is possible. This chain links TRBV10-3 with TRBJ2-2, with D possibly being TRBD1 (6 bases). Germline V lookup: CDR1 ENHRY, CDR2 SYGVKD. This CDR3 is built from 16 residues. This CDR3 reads CASSDMGAGNTGELFF. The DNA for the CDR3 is TGTGCCAGCAGTGACATGGGGGCAGGGAACACCGGGGAGCTGTTTTTT.

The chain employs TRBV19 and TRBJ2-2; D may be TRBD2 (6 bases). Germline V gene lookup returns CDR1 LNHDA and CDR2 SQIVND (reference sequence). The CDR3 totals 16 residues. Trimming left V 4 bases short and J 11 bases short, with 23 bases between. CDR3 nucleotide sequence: TGTGCCAGTAGTACTTGGAGGAGGGTTAATCGGCTCGAGCTGTTTTTT. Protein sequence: CASSTWRRVNRLELFF.

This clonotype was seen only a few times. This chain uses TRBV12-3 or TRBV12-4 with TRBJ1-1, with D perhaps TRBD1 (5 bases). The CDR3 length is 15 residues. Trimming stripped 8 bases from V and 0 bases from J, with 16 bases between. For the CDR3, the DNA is TGTGCCAGCCGGGAACCGGGGGGGATGAACACTGAAGCTTTCTTT. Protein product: CASREPGGMNTEAFF.

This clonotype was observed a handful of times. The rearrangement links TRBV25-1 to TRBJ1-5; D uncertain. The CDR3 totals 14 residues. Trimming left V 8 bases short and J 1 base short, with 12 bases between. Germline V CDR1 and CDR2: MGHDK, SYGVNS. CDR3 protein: CASARPGSNQPQHF. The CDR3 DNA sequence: TGTGCCAGCGCGCGACCCGGAAGCAATCAGCCCCAGCATTTT.

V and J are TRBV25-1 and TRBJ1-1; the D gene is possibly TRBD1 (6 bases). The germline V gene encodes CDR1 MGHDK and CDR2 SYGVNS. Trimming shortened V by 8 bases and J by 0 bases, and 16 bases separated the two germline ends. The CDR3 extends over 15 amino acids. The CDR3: CASVVDRLMNTEAFF. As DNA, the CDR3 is TGTGCCAGCGTTGTAGACAGGCTCATGAACACTGAAGCTTTCTTT.

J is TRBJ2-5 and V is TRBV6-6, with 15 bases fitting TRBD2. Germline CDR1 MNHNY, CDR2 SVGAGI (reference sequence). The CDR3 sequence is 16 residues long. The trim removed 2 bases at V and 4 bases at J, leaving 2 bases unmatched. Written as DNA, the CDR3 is TGTGCCAGCAGTTACCTGGGACTAGCGGGGGGAGAGACCCAGTACTTC. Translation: CASSYLGLAGGETQYF.

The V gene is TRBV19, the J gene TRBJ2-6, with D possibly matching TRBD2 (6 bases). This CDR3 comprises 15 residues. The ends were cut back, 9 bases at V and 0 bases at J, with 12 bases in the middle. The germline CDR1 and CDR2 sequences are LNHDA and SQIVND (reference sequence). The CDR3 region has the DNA TGTGCCAGCGTTCCGGGGGTCTCTGGGGCCAACGTCCTGACTTTC. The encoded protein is CASVPGVSGANVLTF.

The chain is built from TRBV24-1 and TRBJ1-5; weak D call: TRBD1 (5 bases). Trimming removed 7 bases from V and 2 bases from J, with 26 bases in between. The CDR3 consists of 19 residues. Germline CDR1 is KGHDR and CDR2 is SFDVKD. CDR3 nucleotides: TGTGCCACCAGACCCAAGTTCGCGGCTAGGGGACGCGGCAATCAGCCCCAGCATTTT. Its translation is CATRPKFAARGRGNQPQHF.

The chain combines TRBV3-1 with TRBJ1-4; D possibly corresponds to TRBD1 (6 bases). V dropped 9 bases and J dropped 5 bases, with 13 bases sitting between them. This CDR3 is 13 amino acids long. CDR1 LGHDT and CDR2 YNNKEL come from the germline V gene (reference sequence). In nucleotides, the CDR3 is TGTGCCAGTGGGGCCAGGGGAAATGAAAAACTGTTTTTT. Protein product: CASGARGNEKLFF.